The 16 T cell receptor beta chains listed next were all sequenced from one sample in a study of blood T cell repertoires in COVID-19. Clones were sequenced by immunoSEQ multiplex PCR, and TCRdb holds only the in-frame ones, with some missing. Of roughly 380,000 clones in the sample, around 87% were seen once. Sequenced material: PBMCs or T cells enriched from blood (not recorded which). Every receptor here comes from a man in his thirties or forties who had recovered from COVID-19.

The genes are TRBV7-6 and TRBJ1-6; D ambiguous. The V gene lost 5 bases and the J gene lost 10 bases, with 18 bases spanning the gap. Germline V gives CDR1 SGHVS, CDR2 FNYEAQ. This CDR3 contains 15 residues. The CDR3 region has the DNA TGTGCCAGCAGCGCTAGTCGGGGTGAGGGATCACCCCTCCACTTT. Translation: CASSASRGEGSPLHF.

This clone showed up just once. V and J are TRBV3-1 (or the pseudogene TRBV3-2) and TRBJ2-1; TRBD2 agrees at 8 bases. The trim removed 1 base at V and 8 bases at J, leaving 1 base unmatched. This CDR3 is built from 13 residues. The germline CDR1 and CDR2 sequences are LGHDT and YNNKEL (reference sequence). The chain's CDR3 is CASSQGTSYEQFF. As DNA, the CDR3 is TGTGCCAGCAGCCAAGGGACTAGCTATGAGCAGTTCTTC.

Turning to this clone: Other DNA sequences within the sample encode an identical CDR3. The chain is built from TRBV4-2 and TRBJ1-1; the D gene is possibly TRBD1 (6 bases). Germline assignment: CDR1 LGHNA and CDR2 YNFKEQ. The CDR3 runs 14 residues. Trimming cost V 1 base and J 1 base, with 7 bases left between them. CDR3 sequence: CASSQGTENTEAFF. As DNA, the CDR3 is TGTGCCAGCAGCCAAGGGACAGAGAACACTGAAGCTTTCTTT.

This chain links TRBV6-1 with TRBJ2-1; unclear D gene. CDR3 length: 12 residues. V gave up 2 bases and J gave up 8 bases, with 7 bases separating them. Looked up from germline, CDR1 is MNHNS and CDR2 is SASEGT. This CDR3 is CASSESFHEQFF. The CDR3 DNA sequence: TGTGCCAGCAGTGAATCTTTCCATGAGCAGTTCTTC.

Only a few counts were recorded for this clone. The gene calls are TRBV9 and TRBJ1-1; perhaps TRBD1 as D (5 bases). This CDR3 comprises 14 residues. Germline CDR1 reads SGDLS; CDR2 reads YYNGEE. Trimming left V 5 bases short and J 3 bases short, with 14 bases between. This CDR3 reads CASSAGGAYTEAFF. The CDR3 DNA reads TGTGCCAGCAGTGCCGGGGGTGCGTACACTGAAGCTTTCTTT.

J is TRBJ1-2 and V is TRBV2, with a weak D call TRBD1 (5 bases). V lost 6 bases to trimming and J lost 5 bases, with 10 bases between them. The CDR3 spans 12 residues. Germline V gene sequence: CDR1 SNHLY, CDR2 FYNNEI. The CDR3 spells CASRRGVYGYTF. The CDR3 coding sequence is TGTGCCAGCAGACGGGGGGTTTATGGCTACACCTTC.

The chain recombines TRBV11-2 with TRBJ1-2; the D gene is possibly TRBD1 (6 bases). Germline V gene lookup returns CDR1 SGHAT and CDR2 FQNNGV. V was cut by 8 bases and J by 4 bases, with 11 bases left in between. This CDR3 spans 12 amino acids. CDR3 region: CASVGGLYGYTF. The CDR3 coding sequence is TGTGCCAGCGTGGGGGGGCTCTATGGCTACACCTTC. The full variable domain, rest sourced from reference TRBV11-2 and TRBJ1-2, is EAGVAQSPRYKIIEKRQSVAFWCNPISGHATLYWYQQILGQGPKLLIQFQNNGVVDDSQLPKDRFSAERLKGVDSTLKIQPAKLEDSAVYLCASVGGLYGYTFGSGTRLTVV.

V is TRBV29-1 and J is TRBJ1-2, with D maybe TRBD1 (6 bases). Germline V gene lookup returns CDR1 SQVTM and CDR2 ANQGSEA. V lost 1 base and J 8 bases, leaving 17 bases between the germline ends. This CDR3 contains 14 residues. CDR3 loop: CSVEGTDSLMGYTF. CDR3 DNA sequence: TGCAGCGTTGAAGGCACGGACAGCCTGATGGGCTACACCTTC.

The chain employs TRBV7-2 and TRBJ1-3; D call uncertain. V lost 5 bases and J lost 0, with 11 bases in between. This CDR3 spans 15 amino acids. The germline CDR1 and CDR2 sequences are SGHTA and FQGNSA. Here the CDR3 DNA reads TGTGCCAGCAGCCAAGAGTTCCTCTCTGGAAACACCATATATTTT. Its protein is CASSQEFLSGNTIYF. Drawing the rest from reference TRBV7-2 and TRBJ1-3, the complete variable domain is GAGVSQSPSNKVTEKGKDVELRCDPISGHTALYWYRQSLGQGLEFLIYFQGNSAPDKSGLPSDRFSAERTGGSVSTLTIQRTQQEDSAVYLCASSQEFLSGNTIYFGEGSWLTVV.

The chain has TRBV5-1 and TRBJ1-1, with 9 bases aligning to TRBD1. The germline gives CDR1 SGHRS, CDR2 YFSETQ. This CDR3 contains 15 residues. The trim removed 4 bases at V and 7 bases at J, leaving 11 bases unmatched. DNA for the CDR3: TGCGCCAGCAGCATCGGGACAGGGAATGCAGTTGAAGCTTTCTTT. As protein: CASSIGTGNAVEAFF.

The chain carries TRBV3-1 (or the pseudogene TRBV3-2) and TRBJ2-6; D remains ambiguous. The germline V gene has CDR1 LGHDT and CDR2 YNNKEL (reference sequence). V was shortened by 4 bases and J by 0 bases, with 10 bases between the two germline ends. CDR3 length equals 16 residues. The CDR3 sequence: CASSPIPDSGANVLTF. CDR3 coding DNA: TGTGCCAGCAGCCCCATTCCAGACTCTGGGGCCAACGTCCTGACTTTC.

CDR3 loop: CASSYTARGNQPQHF. As DNA, the CDR3 is TGTGCCAGCAGTTATACCGCGAGGGGCAATCAGCCCCAGCATTTT. The chain has TRBV27 and TRBJ1-5, with D hard to call. This CDR3 comprises 15 residues. Trimming stripped 4 bases from V and 2 bases from J, with 12 bases between. Germline assignment: CDR1 MNHEY and CDR2 SMNVEV (reference sequence).

This chain uses TRBV9 with TRBJ2-3; TRBD1 agrees at 9 bases. CDR3 size: 16 residues. V lost 2 bases and J lost 3; bases outside the gene matches: 7. Germline assignment: CDR1 SGDLS and CDR2 YYNGEE. The DNA of the CDR3 is TGTGCCAGCAGCGTCCGGACAGGGGAGGTGACAGATACGCAGTATTTT. The encoded protein is CASSVRTGEVTDTQYF.

V and J are TRBV6-5 and TRBJ1-2; D not resolved. The CDR3 spans 11 residues. Trimming stripped 3 bases from V and 6 bases from J, with 5 bases between. Germline lookup yields CDR1 MNHEY and CDR2 SVGAGI. CDR3 in amino acids: CASSYRDGYTF. The CDR3 DNA sequence: TGTGCCAGCAGTTATCGGGATGGCTACACCTTC.

The rearrangement uses TRBV14 and TRBJ2-2; 7 bases are a match to TRBD1. CDR3 length: 16 amino acids. Germline values: CDR1 SGHDN, CDR2 FVKESK. V trimming: 5 bases; J trimming: 2 bases; junction bases outside the gene matches: 8. The CDR3 sequence is CASSYLTGTNTGELFF. The CDR3 coding sequence is TGTGCCAGCAGCTACCTGACAGGGACAAACACCGGGGAGCTGTTTTTT.

V and J are TRBV6-5 and TRBJ1-4; unclear D gene. This CDR3 has 12 amino acids. CDR1 and CDR2 from the germline V gene are MNHEY and SVGAGI. V shed 7 bases and J shed 8 bases, with 11 bases lying between them. CDR3 bases: TGTGCCAGCATGGACTTAACCGAAAAACTGTTTTTT. Residues: CASMDLTEKLFF.